What follows are 5 T cell receptor beta chains derived from one specimen sequenced in a study of OX40 agonist ivuxolimab in advanced cancers. TCRdb keeps only in-frame clones here, not all; method: immunoSEQ multiplex PCR. The sample has 40,000 to 60,000 clones; roughly 85% are singletons. The sequenced sample was CD4+ or CD8+ T cells sorted from blood, obtained in a trial of the OX40 agonist ivuxolimab. Every receptor here comes from an adult with an advanced solid tumor such as melanoma, head and neck, liver or kidney cancer.

J is TRBJ2-5 and V is TRBV5-1, with 10 bases lining up with TRBD2. The CDR3 is made up of 16 amino acids. V was pared by 4 bases and J by 5 bases, with 11 bases of the junction left unmatched. The germline V gene encodes CDR1 SGHRS and CDR2 YFSETQ. The CDR3 loop is CASSQSSGSAYETQYF. Here the CDR3 DNA reads TGCGCCAGCAGCCAATCTAGCGGGAGTGCCTATGAGACCCAGTACTTC.

V usage is TRBV7-2 and J usage is TRBJ2-1; a possible D gene is TRBD2 (5 bases). V was shortened by 5 bases and J by 5 bases, with 10 bases between the two germline ends. Germline CDR1 SGHTA, CDR2 FQGNSA. CDR3 size: 13 residues. Written as DNA, the CDR3 is TGTGCCAGCAGCCGCAGGACTGACAATGAGCAGTTCTTC. This gives the protein CASSRRTDNEQFF.

This clone was detected only once. This chain links TRBV4-3 with TRBJ2-4; possibly TRBD1 or TRBD2 for D (5 bases each). The better agreement between TRBJ2-5 and the DNA end casts doubt on the J call. From germline, CDR1 is LGHNA and CDR2 YSLEER. This CDR3 spans 13 amino acids. The CDR3 coding sequence is TGCGCCAGCAGCCAAGATCTTGGGGGGACCCAGTACTTC. Protein product: CASSQDLGGTQYF.

The V call is TRBV5-1, the J call TRBJ1-1; a possible D gene is TRBD1 (5 bases). With 4 bases removed from V and 5 bases from J, the gap between germline ends came to 21 bases. There are 16 residues in the CDR3. Germline CDR1 is SGHRS and CDR2 is YFSETQ. The CDR3 nucleotides read TGCGCCAGCAGCCCGCGGGACTCGGGGTTAAGGACTGAAGCTTTCTTT. As protein: CASSPRDSGLRTEAFF.

J is TRBJ2-7 and V is TRBV10-3; D may be TRBD2 (6 bases). With 3 bases removed from V and 3 bases from J, the gap between germline ends came to 15 bases. The V gene's germline CDR1 is ENHRY and CDR2 SYGVKD. The CDR3 is made up of 15 amino acids. The CDR3 nucleotides read TGTGCCATCAGTGAAGGAGGGGCAGGAGTCTACGAGCAGTACTTC. This translates into CAISEGGAGVYEQYF.